The next 6 T cell receptor beta chains were all read from a single sample in a study of blood T cell repertoires in COVID-19. This table comes from immunoSEQ multiplex PCR, and its TCRdb copy is limited to in-frame clones, with some not included. The sample carries over 150,000 clones, 84% recorded once. Sample: peripheral blood. The receptors derive from a man younger than 30 with active or convalescent COVID-19.

This chain links TRBV3-1 (or the pseudogene TRBV3-2) with TRBJ2-5, with D perhaps matching TRBD1 (6 bases). The CDR3 sequence is 14 residues long. Germline CDR1 and CDR2: LGHDT and YNNKEL (reference sequence). Trimming pared 4 bases from V and 5 bases from J, leaving 14 bases between. The DNA for the CDR3 is TGTGCCAGCAGCCCCGGACAGAGCCGGGAGACCCAGTACTTC. It yields the protein CASSPGQSRETQYF.

This chain joins TRBV19 and TRBJ2-7, with D possibly TRBD2 on 6 matching bases. V dropped 4 bases and J dropped 10 bases, with 17 bases sitting between them. Germline V CDR1 and CDR2: LNHDA, SQIVND (reference sequence). The CDR3 length is 13 residues. CDR3 nucleotide sequence: TGTGCCAGTAGTACCGGGACTGAATACGGACAGTACTTC. Its translation: CASSTGTEYGQYF.

CDR3 sequence: CASSRRYTEAFF. As DNA, the CDR3 is TGTGCCAGCAGCCGCAGATACACTGAAGCTTTCTTT. The chain carries TRBV5-6 and TRBJ1-1; D call uncertain. Germline assignment: CDR1 SGHDT and CDR2 YYEEEE. V was pared by 4 bases and J by 3 bases, with 7 bases between. The CDR3 consists of 12 residues. The whole variable domain, remainder taken from reference TRBV5-6 and TRBJ1-1, is DAGVTQSPTHLIKTRGQQVTLRCSPKSGHDTVSWYQQALGQGPQFIFQYYEEEERQRGNFPDRFSGHQFPNYSSELNVNALLLGDSALYLCASSRRYTEAFFGQGTRLTVV.

The chain carries TRBV28 and TRBJ1-3; 7 nucleotides match TRBD1. V shed 6 bases and J 2 bases; nucleotides not matched to a gene: 4. The CDR3 is 14 residues long. The germline V gene encodes CDR1 MDHEN and CDR2 SYDVKM. CDR3 in DNA: TGTGCCAGCAGGACAGGGCGCCCTGGAAACACCATATATTTT. It specifies CASRTGRPGNTIYF.

This clone was seen a single time. V is TRBV7-2 and J is TRBJ2-3, with 9 bases fitting TRBD2. CDR1 is SGHTA, CDR2 FQGNSA, per germline. V was pared by 5 bases and J by 0 bases, with 6 bases of the junction left unmatched. The CDR3 is 16 residues long. The CDR3 DNA reads TGTGCCAGCAGCCGGGAGACTAGCGGAAGCACAGATACGCAGTATTTT. The encoded protein is CASSRETSGSTDTQYF.

This chain connects TRBV4-3 to TRBJ2-1; 10 bases match TRBD2. J was trimmed by 8 bases and V by 3 bases; bases with no gene match: 16. The V gene's germline CDR1 is LGHNA and CDR2 YSLEER. This CDR3 has 18 amino acids. CDR3 DNA sequence: TGCGCCAGCAGCCACGTACCAACCCTAGCGGGAGTTGGATATGAGCAGTTCTTC. Translated: CASSHVPTLAGVGYEQFF.